These T cell receptor beta chains were read from a single sample in a study of tumor T cells in aggressive B-cell lymphoma. Using immunoSEQ multiplex PCR, the repertoire was profiled, and TCRdb retains in-frame clones only, with some absent. The data hold some 1,500 clones, with under 95% observed a single time. Sample: tumor tissue. These receptors all come from an adult with diffuse large B cell lymphoma. Some clones in this sample may be carry-over from other donors' samples. The conserved cysteine and the conserved F or W are not part of the CDR3 here. Each record gives: V gene, D gene, CDR3 length, J gene, clone size, CDR3 protein. D genes are given only for firm matches. The size field is filled for only some rows; it gives once, few, many or a size class.

v_call: TRBV27; d_call: -; cdr3_length: 12; j_call: TRBJ2-3; clone_size: -; cdr3_aa: ASSLSQGTDTQY
v_call: TRBV19; d_call: TRBD2; cdr3_length: 12; j_call: TRBJ2-3; clone_size: -; cdr3_aa: ASTGLADTDTQY
v_call: TRBV30; d_call: TRBD1; cdr3_length: 10; j_call: TRBJ1-4; clone_size: -; cdr3_aa: AWGTGGEKLF
v_call: TRBV5-6; d_call: TRBD2; cdr3_length: 12; j_call: TRBJ2-3; clone_size: -; cdr3_aa: ASTLAGVTDTQY
v_call: TRBV27; d_call: TRBD2; cdr3_length: 13; j_call: TRBJ2-2; clone_size: -; cdr3_aa: ASSPSGLAGVELF
v_call: TRBV6-5; d_call: TRBD2; cdr3_length: 12; j_call: TRBJ2-2; clone_size: -; cdr3_aa: ASRLVAGPGELF
v_call: TRBV15; d_call: -; cdr3_length: 13; j_call: TRBJ2-6; clone_size: -; cdr3_aa: ATKMGGSGANVLT
v_call: TRBV6-5; d_call: TRBD1; cdr3_length: 14; j_call: TRBJ1-2; clone_size: -; cdr3_aa: ASSYSGTGPNYGYT
v_call: TRBV4-1; d_call: TRBD1; cdr3_length: 13; j_call: TRBJ2-3; clone_size: -; cdr3_aa: ASSRGTGGSDTQY
v_call: TRBV5-1; d_call: TRBD1; cdr3_length: 13; j_call: TRBJ2-5; clone_size: -; cdr3_aa: ASSLAGQGGETQY
v_call: TRBV5-1; d_call: -; cdr3_length: 11; j_call: TRBJ2-7; clone_size: -; cdr3_aa: ASNPEQGYKQY
v_call: TRBV30; d_call: TRBD1; cdr3_length: 13; j_call: TRBJ1-2; clone_size: -; cdr3_aa: AWGRGQNPPSRLM
v_call: TRBV6-1; d_call: -; cdr3_length: 10; j_call: TRBJ2-7; clone_size: -; cdr3_aa: ASRADTYEQY
v_call: TRBV5-1; d_call: -; cdr3_length: 12; j_call: TRBJ2-3; clone_size: once; cdr3_aa: ASSPQGLPDTQY
v_call: TRBV9; d_call: TRBD1; cdr3_length: 14; j_call: TRBJ1-2; clone_size: -; cdr3_aa: ASSSLRGQGRYGYT
v_call: TRBV13; d_call: TRBD2; cdr3_length: 14; j_call: TRBJ2-1; clone_size: -; cdr3_aa: ASSPRGSGTYNEQF
v_call: TRBV7-8; d_call: TRBD1; cdr3_length: 14; j_call: TRBJ2-7; clone_size: -; cdr3_aa: ASSLAPGRGFDEQY
v_call: TRBV20-1; d_call: -; cdr3_length: 9; j_call: TRBJ2-3; clone_size: -; cdr3_aa: SATYTDTQY
v_call: TRBV27; d_call: TRBD2; cdr3_length: 13; j_call: TRBJ2-1; clone_size: -; cdr3_aa: ASRNSGGRYNEQF
v_call: TRBV5-6; d_call: -; cdr3_length: 14; j_call: TRBJ1-1; clone_size: -; cdr3_aa: ASTSPRQGLNTEAF
v_call: TRBV30; d_call: -; cdr3_length: 11; j_call: TRBJ1-1; clone_size: -; cdr3_aa: AWSVNQGTEAF
v_call: TRBV9; d_call: -; cdr3_length: 13; j_call: TRBJ2-3; clone_size: -; cdr3_aa: ASSVYPWGPDTQY
v_call: TRBV9; d_call: TRBD1; cdr3_length: 14; j_call: TRBJ2-7; clone_size: once; cdr3_aa: ASSVGLGQGAYEQY
v_call: TRBV29-1; d_call: TRBD2; cdr3_length: 14; j_call: TRBJ2-1; clone_size: -; cdr3_aa: SGQAPGFGTSGEQF
v_call: TRBV29-1; d_call: TRBD2; cdr3_length: 11; j_call: TRBJ2-7; clone_size: -; cdr3_aa: SVGSGGPYEQY
v_call: TRBV11-2; d_call: -; cdr3_length: 14; j_call: TRBJ2-7; clone_size: -; cdr3_aa: ASSLVGTGVVNEQY
v_call: TRBV7-9; d_call: -; cdr3_length: 13; j_call: TRBJ1-4; clone_size: -; cdr3_aa: ASSLATGYDEKLF
v_call: TRBV5-1; d_call: TRBD2; cdr3_length: 15; j_call: TRBJ2-7; clone_size: -; cdr3_aa: ASSFPRGTDRRGEQY
v_call: TRBV4-1; d_call: TRBD2; cdr3_length: 13; j_call: TRBJ2-5; clone_size: -; cdr3_aa: ASSQVLAGTGTQY
v_call: TRBV7-2; d_call: -; cdr3_length: 13; j_call: TRBJ2-7; clone_size: -; cdr3_aa: ASSASMTYAGEQY
v_call: TRBV4-2; d_call: -; cdr3_length: 11; j_call: TRBJ1-1; clone_size: -; cdr3_aa: ASSQEEPTEAF
v_call: TRBV5-1; d_call: TRBD1; cdr3_length: 12; j_call: TRBJ2-6; clone_size: -; cdr3_aa: ASSPGGGANVLT
v_call: TRBV29-1; d_call: TRBD2; cdr3_length: 14; j_call: TRBJ2-2; clone_size: -; cdr3_aa: SVEPAGGPYTGELF
v_call: TRBV5-1; d_call: TRBD1; cdr3_length: 12; j_call: TRBJ1-1; clone_size: -; cdr3_aa: ASSQQGANTEAF
v_call: TRBV27; d_call: -; cdr3_length: 13; j_call: TRBJ2-7; clone_size: -; cdr3_aa: ASSVQDPEFYEQY
v_call: TRBV6-5; d_call: TRBD1; cdr3_length: 12; j_call: TRBJ1-5; clone_size: few; cdr3_aa: ASSQGEIGQPQH
v_call: TRBV5-1; d_call: -; cdr3_length: 12; j_call: TRBJ2-7; clone_size: few; cdr3_aa: ASSLDLAGSEQY
v_call: TRBV30; d_call: -; cdr3_length: 12; j_call: TRBJ2-1; clone_size: -; cdr3_aa: AHDSPLPYNGQF
v_call: TRBV6-4; d_call: -; cdr3_length: 11; j_call: TRBJ1-1; clone_size: -; cdr3_aa: ASSNTGGAEAF
v_call: TRBV19; d_call: -; cdr3_length: 13; j_call: TRBJ2-7; clone_size: -; cdr3_aa: ASSQGSGPFYEQY
v_call: TRBV9; d_call: -; cdr3_length: 13; j_call: TRBJ1-4; clone_size: -; cdr3_aa: ASSVTQRAREKLF
v_call: TRBV7-3; d_call: TRBD1; cdr3_length: 13; j_call: TRBJ1-2; clone_size: -; cdr3_aa: ASSLLGQGVYGYT
v_call: TRBV19; d_call: -; cdr3_length: 11; j_call: TRBJ2-4; clone_size: once; cdr3_aa: ASRRTGEDIQY
v_call: TRBV27; d_call: -; cdr3_length: 13; j_call: TRBJ2-1; clone_size: -; cdr3_aa: ASSPRGTPGNEQF
v_call: TRBV5-4; d_call: TRBD1; cdr3_length: 13; j_call: TRBJ2-1; clone_size: -; cdr3_aa: ASSGGQGKSDEQF
v_call: TRBV27; d_call: TRBD2; cdr3_length: 14; j_call: TRBJ2-7; clone_size: -; cdr3_aa: ASSSEGRVPSYEQY
v_call: TRBV5-1; d_call: TRBD1; cdr3_length: 12; j_call: TRBJ2-2; clone_size: -; cdr3_aa: ASSSGQDTGELF
v_call: TRBV14; d_call: -; cdr3_length: 15; j_call: TRBJ2-7; clone_size: -; cdr3_aa: ASSQLVQRRGTYEQY
v_call: TRBV27; d_call: TRBD1; cdr3_length: 15; j_call: TRBJ1-5; clone_size: -; cdr3_aa: ASSRTRDREIGQPQH
v_call: TRBV30; d_call: -; cdr3_length: 13; j_call: TRBJ2-5; clone_size: -; cdr3_aa: AWTPSPLGRETQY
v_call: TRBV13; d_call: -; cdr3_length: 11; j_call: TRBJ2-5; clone_size: -; cdr3_aa: ASSSHREETQY
v_call: TRBV7-9; d_call: -; cdr3_length: 13; j_call: TRBJ1-5; clone_size: -; cdr3_aa: ASSASQGRDQPQH
v_call: TRBV5-4; d_call: -; cdr3_length: 15; j_call: TRBJ1-1; clone_size: -; cdr3_aa: ASSLVGRGALRAEAF
v_call: TRBV11-2; d_call: TRBD2; cdr3_length: 13; j_call: TRBJ2-1; clone_size: -; cdr3_aa: ASSLASGSSNEQF
v_call: TRBV18; d_call: TRBD1; cdr3_length: 12; j_call: TRBJ2-1; clone_size: -; cdr3_aa: ASSRDSSYNEQF